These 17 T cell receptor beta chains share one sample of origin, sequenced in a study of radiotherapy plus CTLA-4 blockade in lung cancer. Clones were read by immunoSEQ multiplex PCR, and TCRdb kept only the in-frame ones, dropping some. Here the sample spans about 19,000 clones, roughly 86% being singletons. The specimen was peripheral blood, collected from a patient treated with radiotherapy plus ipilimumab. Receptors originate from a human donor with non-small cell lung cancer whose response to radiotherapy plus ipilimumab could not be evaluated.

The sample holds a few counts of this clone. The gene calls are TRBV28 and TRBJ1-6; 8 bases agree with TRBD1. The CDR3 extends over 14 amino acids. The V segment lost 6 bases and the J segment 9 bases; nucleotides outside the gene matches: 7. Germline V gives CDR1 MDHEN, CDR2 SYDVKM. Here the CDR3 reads CASSPAGGISPLHF. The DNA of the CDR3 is TGTGCCAGCAGCCCCGCAGGGGGCATTTCACCCCTCCACTTT. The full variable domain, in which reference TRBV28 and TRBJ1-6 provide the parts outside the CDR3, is DVKVTQSSRYLVKRTGEKVFLECVQDMDHENMFWYRQDPGLGLRLIYFSYDVKMKEKGDIPEGYSVSREKKERFSLILESASTNQTSMYLCASSPAGGISPLHFGNGTRLTVT.

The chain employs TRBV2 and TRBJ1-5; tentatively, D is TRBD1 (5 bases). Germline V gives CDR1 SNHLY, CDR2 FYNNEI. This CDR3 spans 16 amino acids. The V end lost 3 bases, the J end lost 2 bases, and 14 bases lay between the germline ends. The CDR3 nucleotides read TGTGCCAGCAGTGAGCGTGGGGCTGGAGGCAATCAGCCCCAGCATTTT. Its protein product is CASSERGAGGNQPQHF.

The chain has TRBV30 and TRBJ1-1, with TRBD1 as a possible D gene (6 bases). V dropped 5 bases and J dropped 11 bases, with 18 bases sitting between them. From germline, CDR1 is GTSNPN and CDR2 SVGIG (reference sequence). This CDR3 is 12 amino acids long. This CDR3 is CAWRKPQGRAFF. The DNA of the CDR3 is TGTGCCTGGCGTAAGCCACAGGGAAGGGCTTTCTTT.

The CDR3 bases are TGTGCCAGCAGTTTAGGGGGGGCCGGGGCCTATGGCTACACCTTC. Protein product: CASSLGGAGAYGYTF. This chain connects TRBV28 to TRBJ1-2, with TRBD1 as a possible D gene (6 bases). In germline, CDR1 is MDHEN, CDR2 SYDVKM. V was clipped by 2 bases and J by 4 bases, with 14 bases between them. The CDR3 loop spans 15 amino acids.

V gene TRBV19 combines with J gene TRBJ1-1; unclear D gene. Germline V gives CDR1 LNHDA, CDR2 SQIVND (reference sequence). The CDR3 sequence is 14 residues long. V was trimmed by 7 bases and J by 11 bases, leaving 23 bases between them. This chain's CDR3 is CASTSSPRHPGAFF. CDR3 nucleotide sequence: TGTGCCAGTACCTCCTCCCCCCGGCACCCGGGGGCTTTCTTT.

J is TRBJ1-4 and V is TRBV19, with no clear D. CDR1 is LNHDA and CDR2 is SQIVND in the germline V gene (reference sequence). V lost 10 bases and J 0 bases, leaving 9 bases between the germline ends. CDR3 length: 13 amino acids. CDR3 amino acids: CATKHPTNEKLFF. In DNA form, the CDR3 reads TGTGCCACCAAACATCCAACTAATGAAAAACTGTTTTTT.

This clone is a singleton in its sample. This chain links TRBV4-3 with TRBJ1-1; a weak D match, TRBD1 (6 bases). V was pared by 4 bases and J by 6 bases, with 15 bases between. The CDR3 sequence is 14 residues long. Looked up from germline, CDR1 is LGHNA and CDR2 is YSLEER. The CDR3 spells CASSRYREGSEAFF. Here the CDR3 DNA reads TGCGCCAGCAGCCGATACAGGGAAGGGTCTGAAGCTTTCTTT.

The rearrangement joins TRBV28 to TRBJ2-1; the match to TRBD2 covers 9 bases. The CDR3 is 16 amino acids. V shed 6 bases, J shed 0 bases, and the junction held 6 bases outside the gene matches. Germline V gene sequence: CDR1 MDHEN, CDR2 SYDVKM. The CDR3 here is CASSLASGISYNEQFF. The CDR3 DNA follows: TGTGCCAGCAGCCTGGCTAGCGGGATCTCCTACAATGAGCAGTTCTTC. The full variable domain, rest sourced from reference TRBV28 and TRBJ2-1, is DVKVTQSSRYLVKRTGEKVFLECVQDMDHENMFWYRQDPGLGLRLIYFSYDVKMKEKGDIPEGYSVSREKKERFSLILESASTNQTSMYLCASSLASGISYNEQFFGPGTRLTVL.

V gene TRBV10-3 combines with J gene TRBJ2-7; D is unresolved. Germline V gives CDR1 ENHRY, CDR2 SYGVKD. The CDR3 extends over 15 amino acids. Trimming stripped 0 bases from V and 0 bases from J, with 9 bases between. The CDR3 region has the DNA TGTGCCATCAGTGAGTCGATGGGCGTCTCCTACGAGCAGTACTTC. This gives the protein CAISESMGVSYEQYF.

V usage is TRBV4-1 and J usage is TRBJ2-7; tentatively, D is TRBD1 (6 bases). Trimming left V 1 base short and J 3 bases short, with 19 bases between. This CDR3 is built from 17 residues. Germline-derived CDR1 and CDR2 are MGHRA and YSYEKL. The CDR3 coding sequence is TGCGCCAGCAGCCAAGTCAGCAGTCAGGGGCCGGTCTACGAGCAGTACTTC. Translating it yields CASSQVSSQGPVYEQYF.

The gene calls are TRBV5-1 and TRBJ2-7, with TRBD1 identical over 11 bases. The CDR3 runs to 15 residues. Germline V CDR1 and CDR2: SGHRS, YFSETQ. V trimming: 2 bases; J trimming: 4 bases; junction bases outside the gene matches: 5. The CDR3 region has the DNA TGCGCCAGCAGCTTCACCGGGACAGGGGGATACGAGCAGTACTTC. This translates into CASSFTGTGGYEQYF.

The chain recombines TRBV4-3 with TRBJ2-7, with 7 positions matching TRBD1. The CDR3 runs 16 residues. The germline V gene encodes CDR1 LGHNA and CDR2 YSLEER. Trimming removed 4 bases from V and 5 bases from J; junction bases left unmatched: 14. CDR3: CASSPASTGWPHEQYF. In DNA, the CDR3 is TGCGCCAGCAGCCCAGCTTCGACAGGGTGGCCCCACGAGCAGTACTTC.

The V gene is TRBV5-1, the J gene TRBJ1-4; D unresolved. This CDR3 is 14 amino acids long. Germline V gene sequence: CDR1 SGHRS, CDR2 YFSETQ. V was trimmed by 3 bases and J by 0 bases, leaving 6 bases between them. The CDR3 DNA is TGCGCCAGCAGCTCGCTAACAACTAATGAAAAACTGTTTTTT. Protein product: CASSSLTTNEKLFF.

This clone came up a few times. CDR3 sequence: CASSSGTSGGANTGELFF. The CDR3 bases are TGTGCCAGCAGCTCCGGGACTAGCGGGGGGGCGAACACCGGGGAGCTGTTTTTT. This sequence joins TRBV7-9 and TRBJ2-2; 16 bases map to TRBD2. CDR1 and CDR2 (germline): SEHNR, FQNEAQ (reference sequence). The CDR3 length is 18 residues. With 4 bases clipped from V and 0 bases from J, the junction kept 2 bases outside the gene matches.

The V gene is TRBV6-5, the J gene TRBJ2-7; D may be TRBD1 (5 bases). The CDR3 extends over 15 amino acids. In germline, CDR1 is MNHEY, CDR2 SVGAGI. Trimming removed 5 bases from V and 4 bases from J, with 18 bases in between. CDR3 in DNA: TGTGCCAGCAGTCCCGGACATCCAAGCGTTTACGAGCAGTACTTC. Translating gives CASSPGHPSVYEQYF.

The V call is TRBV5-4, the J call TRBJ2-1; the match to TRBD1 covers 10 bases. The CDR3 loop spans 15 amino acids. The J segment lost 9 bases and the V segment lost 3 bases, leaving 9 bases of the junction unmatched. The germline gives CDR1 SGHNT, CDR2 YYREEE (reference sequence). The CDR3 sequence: CASSSRDRGVSEQFF. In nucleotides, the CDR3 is TGTGCCAGCAGCTCCCGGGACAGGGGTGTAAGTGAGCAGTTCTTC.

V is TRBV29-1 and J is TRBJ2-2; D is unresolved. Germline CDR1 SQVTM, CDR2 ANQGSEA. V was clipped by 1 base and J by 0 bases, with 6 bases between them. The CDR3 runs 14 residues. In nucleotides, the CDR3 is TGCAGCGTTGAAGCGGGTTCGAACACCGGGGAGCTGTTTTTT. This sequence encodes CSVEAGSNTGELFF.